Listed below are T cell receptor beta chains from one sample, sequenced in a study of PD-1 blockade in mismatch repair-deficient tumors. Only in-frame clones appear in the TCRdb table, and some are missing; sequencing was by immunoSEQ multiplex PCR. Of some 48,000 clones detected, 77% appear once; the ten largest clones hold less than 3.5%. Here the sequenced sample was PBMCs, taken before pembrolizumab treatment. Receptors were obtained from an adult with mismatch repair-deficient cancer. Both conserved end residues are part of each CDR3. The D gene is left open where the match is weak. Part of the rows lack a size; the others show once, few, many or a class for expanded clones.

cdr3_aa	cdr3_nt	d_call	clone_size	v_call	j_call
CASIENTEAFF	TGTGCCAGCATTGAGAACACTGAAGCTTTCTTT	.	.	TRBV21-1	TRBJ1-1
CASSVGELAGPSRWFRDEQFF	TGTGCCAGTAGTGTGGGTGAGCTAGCGGGCCCCTCTCGGTGGTTCAGGGATGAGCAGTTCTTC	TRBD2	.	TRBV19	TRBJ2-1
CASSESKGLSPEAFF	TGTGCCAGCAGTGAATCTAAGGGGCTGTCGCCTGAAGCTTTCTTT	.	.	TRBV25-1	TRBJ1-1
CASSLGGQEIDTQYF	TGTGCCAGCAGCTTAGGCGGACAGGAGATAGATACGCAGTATTTT	TRBD1	.	TRBV7-3	TRBJ2-3
CASSSASGEQYF	TGTGCCAGCAGCTCCGCTAGCGGAGAGCAGTACTTC	TRBD2	few	TRBV11-3	TRBJ2-7
CASLLRVTEAFF	TGTGCCAGCCTTCTCAGGGTCACTGAAGCTTTCTTT	.	.	TRBV2	TRBJ1-1
CASSLWKLAGGPGELFF	TGTGCCAGCAGTTTATGGAAGCTAGCGGGAGGGCCGGGGGAGCTGTTTTTT	TRBD2	.	TRBV28	TRBJ2-2
CSVLGDRGYEQYF	TGCAGCGTACTTGGGGACAGGGGCTACGAGCAGTACTTC	TRBD1	few	TRBV29-1	TRBJ2-7
CATSRGGGETQYF	TGTGCCACCAGCAGAGGGGGCGGAGAGACCCAGTACTTC	.	.	TRBV15	TRBJ2-5
CASSLDYEQYF	TGCGCCAGCAGCTTGGACTACGAGCAGTACTTC	.	few	TRBV5-1	TRBJ2-7
CASSQRTSGSLDEQFF	TGTGCCAGCAGCCAGAGGACTAGCGGGAGTCTGGATGAGCAGTTCTTC	TRBD2	.	TRBV7-9	TRBJ2-1
CASSSQGAKSTEAFF	TGTGCCAGCAGTTCACAGGGGGCTAAGAGCACTGAAGCTTTCTTT	TRBD1	.	TRBV7-9	TRBJ1-1
CASSVGPDSDTQYF	TGTGCCAGCAGCGTAGGACCGGACTCAGATACGCAGTATTTT	.	.	TRBV9	TRBJ2-3
CASSEPTQTGELFF	TGTGCCAGCAGTGAGCCTACTCAGACCGGGGAGCTGTTTTTT	.	.	TRBV2	TRBJ2-2
CASSLSDRGRMYEKLFF	TGTGCCAGCAGCCTGAGCGACAGGGGTCGTATGTATGAAAAACTGTTTTTT	TRBD1	.	TRBV7-9	TRBJ1-4
CASSLRTGRTDTQYF	TGTGCCAGCAGCTTGCGTACGGGAAGGACAGATACGCAGTATTTT	.	.	TRBV7-2	TRBJ2-3
CASSYLQGETEAFF	TGTGCCAGCAGTTACCTCCAGGGAGAGACTGAAGCTTTCTTT	.	once	TRBV6-5	TRBJ1-1
CATSRVRTPSSGNTIYF	TGTGCCACCAGCAGAGTTAGGACACCCAGCTCTGGAAACACCATATATTTT	.	.	TRBV15	TRBJ1-3
CASSYGTYRNEQFF	TGTGCCAGCAGCTATGGGACCTATCGCAATGAGCAGTTCTTC	.	few	TRBV7-6	TRBJ2-1
CASSPAGEGGYTF	TGTGCCAGCAGCCCGGCGGGGGAAGGCGGCTACACCTTC	.	.	TRBV7-2	TRBJ1-2
CASSLRTSGGIYEQYF	TGTGCCAGCAGCCTTCGGACTAGCGGGGGAATCTACGAGCAGTACTTC	TRBD2	.	TRBV7-8	TRBJ2-7
CASSPGRNYGYTF	TGTGCCAGCAGTCCCGGAAGGAACTATGGCTACACCTTC	.	.	TRBV6-4	TRBJ1-2
CATSRGWNTGELFF	TGTGCCACCAGCCGGGGCTGGAACACCGGGGAGCTGTTTTTT	.	.	TRBV15	TRBJ2-2
CASRQDGTTAGEQYF	TGTGCCAGCAGGCAGGACGGAACTACGGCGGGCGAGCAGTACTTC	.	.	TRBV6-5	TRBJ2-7
CASSILRQGPSSNTGELFF	TGTGCCAGTAGTATCTTAAGACAGGGCCCTTCTTCGAACACCGGGGAGCTGTTTTTT	TRBD1	.	TRBV19	TRBJ2-2
CSVGQESTEAFF	TGCAGCGTTGGACAGGAATCCACTGAAGCTTTCTTT	.	.	TRBV29-1	TRBJ1-1
CASSPGTSGTYEQYF	TGTGCCAGCAGCCCCGGGACTAGCGGAACCTACGAGCAGTACTTC	TRBD2	once	TRBV11-3	TRBJ2-7
CASSEGSGFYGYTF	TGTGCCAGCAGTGAAGGATCAGGGTTCTATGGCTACACCTTC	.	.	TRBV6-1	TRBJ1-2
CAWRERGHTEAFF	TGTGCCTGGAGAGAGAGGGGGCACACTGAAGCTTTCTTT	TRBD1	.	TRBV30	TRBJ1-1
CAISDRGTGALGYGYTF	TGTGCCATCAGTGACCGTGGGACAGGGGCTCTAGGCTATGGCTACACCTTC	TRBD1	.	TRBV10-3	TRBJ1-2
CASSYFPGVEVEQYF	TGTGCCAGCAGTTATTTCCCAGGGGTGGAAGTGGAGCAGTACTTC	.	.	TRBV6-5	TRBJ2-7
CASSPPGQNTGELFF	TGTGCCAGCTCACCACCGGGACAGAACACCGGGGAGCTGTTTTTT	.	.	TRBV18	TRBJ2-2
CASSPHHRGRAGEQFF	TGTGCCAGCAGCCCCCATCATCGCGGGAGGGCCGGGGAGCAGTTCTTC	TRBD2	.	TRBV7-9	TRBJ2-1
CATSLRQVATNEKLFF	TGTGCCACCAGCTTACGACAGGTGGCAACTAATGAAAAACTGTTTTTT	.	.	TRBV15	TRBJ1-4
CASSLEGLASSGNTIYF	TGTGCCAGCAGCTTAGAAGGTCTGGCGAGCTCTGGAAACACCATATATTTT	.	.	TRBV7-9	TRBJ1-3
CASSSPRLGGYTF	TGTGCCAGCAGCTCCCCACGACTGGGAGGCTACACCTTC	.	.	TRBV11-2	TRBJ1-2
CASSPRDRGPETQYF	TGTGCCAGCAGTCCCCGGGACAGGGGGCCGGAGACCCAGTACTTC	TRBD1	few	TRBV6-1	TRBJ2-5
CASSLVGGDHYEQYF	TGTGCCAGCAGTTTAGTAGGTGGCGATCACTACGAGCAGTACTTC	.	.	TRBV27	TRBJ2-7
CASSRKAGDRELFF	TGTGCCAGCAGTCGGAAAGCGGGAGACAGGGAGCTGTTTTTT	TRBD2	.	TRBV9	TRBJ2-2
CASSIGTSGNEQYF	TGTGCCAGTAGTATAGGGACTAGCGGGAACGAGCAGTACTTC	TRBD2	.	TRBV19	TRBJ2-7
CASSAGTSAYNEQFF	TGTGCCAGCAGCGCCGGGACTAGCGCTTACAATGAGCAGTTCTTC	TRBD2	.	TRBV7-3	TRBJ2-1
CASSSTGTANYGYTF	TGTGCCAGCAGCTCTACCGGGACAGCAAACTATGGCTACACCTTC	TRBD1	.	TRBV7-2	TRBJ1-2
CSVDLGGQGSEQYF	TGCAGCGTTGATTTGGGGGGACAGGGAAGCGAGCAGTACTTC	TRBD1	once	TRBV29-1	TRBJ2-7
CASSQDPLAGVGADTQYF	TGTGCCAGCAGCCAAGATCCGCTAGCGGGAGTGGGAGCAGATACGCAGTATTTT	TRBD2	.	TRBV4-2	TRBJ2-3
CAWSFFGASNQPQHF	TGTGCCTGGAGTTTCTTTGGGGCTAGCAATCAGCCCCAGCATTTT	.	.	TRBV30	TRBJ1-5
CASSDGTSGANTGELFF	TGTGCCAGCAGCGACGGGACTAGCGGGGCGAACACCGGGGAGCTGTTTTTT	TRBD2	.	TRBV7-9	TRBJ2-2
CSVQGATRRNEQFF	TGCAGCGTACAGGGGGCTACAAGGAGGAATGAGCAGTTCTTC	TRBD1	.	TRBV29-1	TRBJ2-1
CASSSSRDRDQETQYF	TGTGCCAGCAGCTCTAGCCGGGACAGAGACCAAGAGACCCAGTACTTC	TRBD1	once	TRBV11-3	TRBJ2-5
CASSFLAGGHEQFF	TGCGCCAGCAGCTTTCTAGCGGGAGGTCATGAGCAGTTCTTC	TRBD2	.	TRBV5-1	TRBJ2-1
CASSPAEETQYF	TGTGCCAGCAGCCCCGCCGAAGAGACCCAGTACTTC	.	.	TRBV7-8	TRBJ2-5
CASSEGEKLFF	TGTGCCAGCAGTGAGGGGGAAAAACTGTTTTTT	.	.	TRBV2	TRBJ1-4
CASSIPQGRNGYTF	TGTGCCAGTAGTATCCCGCAAGGGCGGAATGGCTACACCTTC	.	.	TRBV19	TRBJ1-2
CASSLEGQGIADTQYF	TGCGCCAGCAGCTTGGAGGGACAGGGAATCGCAGATACGCAGTATTTT	TRBD1	.	TRBV5-1	TRBJ2-3